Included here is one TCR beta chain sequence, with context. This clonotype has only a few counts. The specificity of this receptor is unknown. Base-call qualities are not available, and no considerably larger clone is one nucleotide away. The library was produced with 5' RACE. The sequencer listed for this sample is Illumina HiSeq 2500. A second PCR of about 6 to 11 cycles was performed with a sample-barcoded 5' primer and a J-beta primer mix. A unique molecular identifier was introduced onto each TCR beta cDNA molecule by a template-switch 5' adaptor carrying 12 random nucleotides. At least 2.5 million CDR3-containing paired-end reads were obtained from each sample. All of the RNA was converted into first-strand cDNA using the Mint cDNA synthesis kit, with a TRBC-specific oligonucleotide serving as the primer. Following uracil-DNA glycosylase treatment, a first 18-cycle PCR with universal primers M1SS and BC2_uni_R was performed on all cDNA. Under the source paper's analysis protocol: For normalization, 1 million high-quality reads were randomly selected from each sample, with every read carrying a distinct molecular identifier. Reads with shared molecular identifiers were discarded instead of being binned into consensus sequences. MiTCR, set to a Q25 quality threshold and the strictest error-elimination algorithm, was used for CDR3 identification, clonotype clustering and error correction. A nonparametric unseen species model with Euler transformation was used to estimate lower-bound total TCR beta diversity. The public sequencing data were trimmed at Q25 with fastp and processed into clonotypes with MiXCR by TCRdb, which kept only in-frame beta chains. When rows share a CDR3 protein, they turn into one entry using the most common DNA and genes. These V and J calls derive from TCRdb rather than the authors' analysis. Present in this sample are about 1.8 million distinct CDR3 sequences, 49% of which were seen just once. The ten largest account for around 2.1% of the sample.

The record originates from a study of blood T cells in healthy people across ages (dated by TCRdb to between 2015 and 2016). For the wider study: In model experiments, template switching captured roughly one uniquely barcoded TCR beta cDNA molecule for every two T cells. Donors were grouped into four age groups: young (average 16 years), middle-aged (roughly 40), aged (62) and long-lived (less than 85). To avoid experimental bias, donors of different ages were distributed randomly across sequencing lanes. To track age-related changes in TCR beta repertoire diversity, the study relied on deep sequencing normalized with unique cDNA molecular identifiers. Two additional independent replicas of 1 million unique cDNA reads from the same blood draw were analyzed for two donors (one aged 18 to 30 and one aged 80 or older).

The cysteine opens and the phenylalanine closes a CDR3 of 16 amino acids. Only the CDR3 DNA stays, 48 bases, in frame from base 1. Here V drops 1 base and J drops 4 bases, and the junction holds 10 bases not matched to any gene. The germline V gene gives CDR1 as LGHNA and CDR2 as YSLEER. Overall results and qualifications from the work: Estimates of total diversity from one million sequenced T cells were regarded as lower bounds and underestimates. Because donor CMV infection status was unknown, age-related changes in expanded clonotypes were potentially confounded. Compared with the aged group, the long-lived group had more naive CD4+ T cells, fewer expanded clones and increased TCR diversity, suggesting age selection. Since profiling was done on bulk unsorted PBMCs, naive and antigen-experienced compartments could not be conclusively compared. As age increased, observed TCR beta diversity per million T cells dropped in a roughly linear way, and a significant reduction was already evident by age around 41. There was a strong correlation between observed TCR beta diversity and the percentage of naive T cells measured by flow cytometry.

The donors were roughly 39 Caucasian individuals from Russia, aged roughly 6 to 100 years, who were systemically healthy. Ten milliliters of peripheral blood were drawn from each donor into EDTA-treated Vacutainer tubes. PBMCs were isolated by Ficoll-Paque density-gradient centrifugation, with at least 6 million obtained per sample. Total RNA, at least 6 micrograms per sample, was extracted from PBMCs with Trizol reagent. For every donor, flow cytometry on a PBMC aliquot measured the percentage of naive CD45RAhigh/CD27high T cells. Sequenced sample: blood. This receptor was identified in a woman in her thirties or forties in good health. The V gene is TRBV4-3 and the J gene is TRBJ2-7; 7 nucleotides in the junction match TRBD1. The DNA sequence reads TGCGCCAGCAGCCAAGGGACAGGCAAACCCTTATACGAGCAGTACTTC. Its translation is CASSQGTGKPLYEQYF.